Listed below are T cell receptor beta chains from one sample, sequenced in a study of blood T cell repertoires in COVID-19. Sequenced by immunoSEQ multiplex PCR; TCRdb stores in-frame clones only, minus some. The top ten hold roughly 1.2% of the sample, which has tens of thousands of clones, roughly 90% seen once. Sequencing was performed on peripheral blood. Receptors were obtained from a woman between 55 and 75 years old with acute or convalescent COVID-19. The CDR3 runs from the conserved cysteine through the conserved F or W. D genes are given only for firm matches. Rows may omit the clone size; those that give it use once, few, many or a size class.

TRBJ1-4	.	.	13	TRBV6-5	CASREVPNEKLFF	TGTGCCAGCAGAGAGGTCCCAAATGAAAAACTGTTTTTT
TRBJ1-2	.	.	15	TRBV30	CAWSVGRGANYGYTF	TGTGCCTGGAGTGTAGGTCGGGGAGCTAACTATGGCTACACCTTC
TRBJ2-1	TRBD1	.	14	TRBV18	CASSPGTGNNEQFF	TGTGCCAGCTCACCGGGGACAGGGAACAATGAGCAGTTCTTC
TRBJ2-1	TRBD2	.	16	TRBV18	CASSPGLAGSYNEQFF	TGTGCCAGCTCACCGGGACTAGCGGGATCCTACAATGAGCAGTTCTTC
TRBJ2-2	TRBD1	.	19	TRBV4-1	CASSQEPGQSTANTGELFF	TGCGCCAGCAGCCAAGAGCCGGGACAGAGTACCGCGAACACCGGGGAGCTGTTTTTT
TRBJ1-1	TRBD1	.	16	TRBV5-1	CASSLLAGGLNTEAFF	TGCGCCAGCAGCTTGTTGGCAGGGGGGTTGAACACTGAAGCTTTCTTT
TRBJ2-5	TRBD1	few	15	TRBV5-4	CASSSPGTGRETQYF	TGTGCCAGCAGCTCCCCCGGGACAGGGAGAGAGACCCAGTACTTC
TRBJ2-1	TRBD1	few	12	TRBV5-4	CASSTPGQGVFF	TGTGCCAGCAGCACACCGGGACAGGGAGTGTTCTTC
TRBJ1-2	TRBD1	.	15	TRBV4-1	CASSQPGTANYGYTF	TGCGCCAGCAGCCAACCTGGGACAGCTAACTATGGCTACACCTTC
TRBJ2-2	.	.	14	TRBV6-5	CASSNFWAAGELFF	TGTGCCAGCAGTAACTTTTGGGCCGCCGGGGAGCTGTTTTTT
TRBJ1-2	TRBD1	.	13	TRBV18	CASSPRQGDGYTF	TGTGCCAGCTCACCGCGACAGGGCGATGGCTACACCTTC
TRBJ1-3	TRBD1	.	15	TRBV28	CASRSGQVSGNTIYF	TGTGCCAGCAGAAGCGGACAGGTCTCTGGAAACACCATATATTTT
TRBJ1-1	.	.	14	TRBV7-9	CASSFRGMNTEAFF	TGTGCCAGCAGCTTCCGGGGAATGAACACTGAAGCTTTCTTT
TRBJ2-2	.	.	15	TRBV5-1	CASSFAVANTGELFF	TGCGCCAGCAGCTTCGCGGTAGCGAACACCGGGGAGCTGTTTTTT
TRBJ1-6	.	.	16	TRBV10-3	CAISEVGSSYNSPLHF	TGTGCCATCAGTGAGGTCGGTAGCTCCTATAATTCACCCCTCCACTTT
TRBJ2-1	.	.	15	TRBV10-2	CASRGGRGPANEQFF	TGCGCCAGCAGGGGGGGTAGGGGGCCGGCAAATGAGCAGTTCTTC
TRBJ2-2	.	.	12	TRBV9	CASSVYTGELFF	TGTGCCAGCAGCGTCTACACCGGGGAGCTGTTTTTT
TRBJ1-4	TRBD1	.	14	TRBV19	CASKPGQGVEKLFF	TGTGCCAGTAAGCCGGGACAGGGGGTCGAAAAACTGTTTTTT
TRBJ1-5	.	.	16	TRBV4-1	CASSQVLGSLNQPQHF	TGCGCCAGCAGCCAAGTTCTGGGCTCCCTAAATCAGCCCCAGCATTTT
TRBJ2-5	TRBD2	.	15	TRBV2	CASMTASGTGETQYF	TGTGCCAGCATGACGGCTAGCGGGACTGGTGAGACCCAGTACTTC
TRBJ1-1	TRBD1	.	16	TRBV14	CASSQVGMTGTTEAFF	TGTGCCAGCAGCCAAGTTGGGATGACAGGGACGACTGAAGCTTTCTTT
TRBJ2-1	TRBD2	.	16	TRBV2	CASRGIAGGPRNEQFF	TGTGCCAGCAGGGGGATAGCGGGAGGGCCGAGAAATGAGCAGTTCTTC
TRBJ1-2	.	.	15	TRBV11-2	CASSLAAGFNYGYTF	TGTGCCAGCAGCTTAGCGGCAGGGTTTAACTATGGCTACACCTTC
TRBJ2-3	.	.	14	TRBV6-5	CASSRLDITDTQYF	TGTGCCAGCAGTCGCCTGGACATTACTGATACGCAGTATTTT
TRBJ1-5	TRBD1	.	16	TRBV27	CASRTGTGGGNQPQHF	TGTGCCAGCAGAACTGGGACAGGGGGCGGCAATCAGCCCCAGCATTTT
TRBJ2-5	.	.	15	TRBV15	CATSRDTGGLGTQYF	TGTGCCACCAGCAGAGATACTGGCGGCCTGGGGACCCAGTACTTC
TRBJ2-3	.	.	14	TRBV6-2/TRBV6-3	CASSYILATDTQYF	TGTGCCAGCAGTTACATACTAGCCACAGATACGCAGTATTTT
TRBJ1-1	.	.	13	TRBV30	CASAVASNTEAFF	TGTGCCTCGGCGGTCGCGTCGAACACTGAAGCTTTCTTT
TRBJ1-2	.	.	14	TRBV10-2	CASREQQVPYGYTF	TGCGCCAGCAGAGAACAACAGGTTCCTTATGGCTACACCTTC
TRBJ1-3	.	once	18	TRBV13	CASSHSRKAGELGNTIYF	TGTGCCAGCAGCCATTCCAGAAAAGCAGGGGAACTTGGAAACACCATATATTTT
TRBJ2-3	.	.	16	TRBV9	CASSVVGSANTDTQYF	TGTGCCAGCAGCGTAGTGGGTAGCGCAAACACAGATACGCAGTATTTT
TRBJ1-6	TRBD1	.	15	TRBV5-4	CASSTRDSLNSPLHF	TGTGCCAGCAGCACCCGGGACAGCCTTAATTCACCCCTCCACTTT
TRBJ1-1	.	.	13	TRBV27	CASSLGRGTEAFF	TGTGCCAGCAGTTTAGGCAGGGGCACTGAAGCTTTCTTT
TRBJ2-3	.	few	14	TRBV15	CATSRVSHTDTQYF	TGTGCCACCAGCAGAGTCAGTCACACAGATACGCAGTATTTT
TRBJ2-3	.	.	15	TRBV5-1	CASSLDSGGTDTQYF	TGCGCCAGCAGCTTGGACTCGGGAGGCACAGATACGCAGTATTTT
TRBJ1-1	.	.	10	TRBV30	CAWGHTEAFF	TGTGCCTGGGGGCACACTGAAGCTTTCTTT
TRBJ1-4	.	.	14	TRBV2	CASSDQGWDEKLFF	TGTGCCAGCAGTGACCAGGGGTGGGATGAAAAACTGTTTTTT
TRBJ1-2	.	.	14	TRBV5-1	CASSLGSNRDGYTF	TGCGCCAGCAGCTTGGGCAGCAACAGGGATGGCTACACCTTC
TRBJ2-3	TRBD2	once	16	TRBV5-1	CASRAGGTSSTDTQYF	TGCGCCAGCAGAGCCGGTGGGACTAGCAGCACAGATACGCAGTATTTT
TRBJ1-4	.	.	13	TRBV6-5	CASSYGGGEKLFF	TGTGCCAGCAGTTATGGGGGCGGTGAAAAACTGTTTTTT
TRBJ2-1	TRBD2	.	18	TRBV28	CASSFVLTSGAPYNEQFF	TGTGCCAGCAGTTTCGTTCTGACTAGCGGGGCCCCCTACAATGAGCAGTTCTTC
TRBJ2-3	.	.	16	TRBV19	CASSPWGLLNTDTQYF	TGTGCCAGTAGTCCGTGGGGACTCCTTAACACAGATACGCAGTATTTT
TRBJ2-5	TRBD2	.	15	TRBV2	CASSEVGLASETQYF	TGTGCCAGCAGTGAAGTGGGACTAGCGTCAGAGACCCAGTACTTC
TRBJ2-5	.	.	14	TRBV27	CASSPQIVPETQYF	TGTGCCAGCAGTCCACAGATCGTTCCAGAGACCCAGTACTTC
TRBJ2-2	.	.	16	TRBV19	CASSMEVSLNTGELFF	TGTGCCAGTAGTATGGAGGTATCTCTTAACACCGGGGAGCTGTTTTTT
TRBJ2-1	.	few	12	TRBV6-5	CASTSGPGEQFF	TGTGCCAGCACATCAGGTCCCGGTGAGCAGTTCTTC
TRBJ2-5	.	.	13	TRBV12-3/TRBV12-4	CASSWTGQETQYF	TGTGCCAGCAGTTGGACTGGACAAGAGACCCAGTACTTC
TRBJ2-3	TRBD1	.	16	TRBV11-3	CASSTRQGVGTDTQYF	TGTGCCAGCAGCACCAGACAGGGAGTAGGAACAGATACGCAGTATTTT
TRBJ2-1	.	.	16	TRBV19	CASSSLGEAVYNEQFF	TGTGCCAGTAGTTCCCTTGGGGAGGCAGTATACAATGAGCAGTTCTTC
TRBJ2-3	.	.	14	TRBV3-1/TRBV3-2	CASSLTGSTDTQYF	TGTGCCAGCAGCCTTACAGGGAGCACAGATACGCAGTATTTT
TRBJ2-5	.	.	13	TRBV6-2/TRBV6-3	CASSPDLSGTQYF	TGTGCCAGCAGCCCGGACTTGTCGGGGACCCAGTACTTC
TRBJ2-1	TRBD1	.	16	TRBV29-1	CSVGGQGGGSVNEQFF	TGCAGCGTTGGAGGACAGGGGGGAGGGAGTGTCAATGAGCAGTTCTTC
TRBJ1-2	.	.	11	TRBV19	CASTGAYGYTF	TGTGCCAGTACAGGGGCCTATGGCTACACCTTC